These 17 T cell receptor beta chains came from one sample sequenced in a study of T cells in Graves' hyperthyroidism and ophthalmopathy. Amplification of TCR beta CDR3 regions used RNA as the template. With the HTBI primer set, the TCR CDR3 went through a first round of RT-PCR. TCRdb re-called the multiplex PCR reads with MiXCR, one entry per CDR3 protein. Among about 420,000 distinct CDR3 sequences listed, 15% to 18% were seen once. Sequenced input: blood. These receptors were obtained from a woman aged 18-29 years with Graves' hyperthyroidism.

The chain recombines TRBV6-1 with TRBJ2-2, with TRBD2 matching 8 bases. After removal of 4 bases from V and 4 bases from J, the junction contained 11 bases not matched to a gene. In germline, CDR1 is MNHNS, CDR2 SASEGT. CDR3 size: 17 residues. CDR3 nucleotides: TGTGCCAGCAGTGGGACTAGCAAGGGCCTTAGCACCGGGGAGCTGTTTTTT. Its translation is CASSGTSKGLSTGELFF.

Comments on this clonotype: A much larger clone differs by one base, so this may be a read error. The chain couples TRBV7-6 to TRBJ2-7, with 9 bases lining up with TRBD1. J lost 4 bases, V lost 1 base, and 2 bases had no gene match. The CDR3 totals 14 residues. Germline CDR1 SGHVS, CDR2 FNYEAQ. This CDR3 reads CASSLGTGEYEQYF. The CDR3 bases are TGTGCCAGCAGCTTAGGGACAGGGGAGTACGAGCAGTACTTC.

At least ten counts were recorded for this clonotype. This chain joins TRBV20-1 and TRBJ1-1, with D hard to call. V was shortened by 1 base and J by 10 bases, with 10 bases between the two germline ends. Looked up from germline, CDR1 is DFQATT and CDR2 is SNEGSKA (reference sequence). The CDR3 has 11 amino acids. The CDR3 nucleotides read TGCAGTGCTAGAGTAAGGGTTGGAGCTTTCTTT. Protein sequence: CSARVRVGAFF.

This clonotype was observed a few times. CDR3 DNA: TGTGCCAGCAGTGAAGTGGTAGCTGATCAGCCCCAGCATTTT. It codes for CASSEVVADQPQHF. The V gene is TRBV6-1, the J gene TRBJ1-5; D call uncertain. The germline V gene has CDR1 MNHNS and CDR2 SASEGT. This CDR3 region has 14 residues. V dropped 1 base and J dropped 5 bases, with 9 bases sitting between them.

This clonotype was observed many times. The CDR3: CASTSGTGNEQFF. The DNA for the CDR3 is TGTGCCAGCACCTCTGGGACTGGCAATGAGCAGTTCTTC. The rearrangement uses TRBV12-3 or TRBV12-4 and TRBJ2-1; perhaps TRBD2 as D (6 bases). Trimming took off 7 bases at V and 6 bases at J, with 13 bases between the two ends. This CDR3 has 13 residues.

This chain joins TRBV20-1 and TRBJ1-1; D perhaps matches TRBD1 (6 bases). The CDR3 is 15 amino acids. Per the germline V gene, CDR1 is DFQATT and CDR2 is SNEGSKA (reference sequence). V shed 2 bases and J shed 7 bases, with 20 bases lying between them. The CDR3 DNA reads TGCAGTGCTAGACAGGTGGGGGGCAGAGAGGTTGAAGCTTTCTTT. Amino acids: CSARQVGGREVEAFF.

In its sample, this clonotype was seen many times. The V and J genes are TRBV10-3 and TRBJ2-4, with unresolved D. Germline assignment: CDR1 ENHRY and CDR2 SYGVKD. V lost 8 bases and J 0 bases, leaving 11 bases between the germline ends. This CDR3 comprises 14 residues. This CDR3 is CAIAEELAKNIQYF. In DNA, the CDR3 is TGTGCCATCGCAGAAGAGCTAGCCAAAAACATTCAGTACTTC.

In its sample, this clonotype was seen many times. The genes are TRBV7-3 and TRBJ2-3; D is unresolved. The CDR3 consists of 14 residues. The V gene lost 3 bases and the J gene lost 0 bases, with 7 bases spanning the gap. Germline V gene lookup returns CDR1 SGHTA and CDR2 FQGTGA. The CDR3: CASSLDGSTDTQYF. The DNA for the CDR3 is TGTGCCAGCAGCTTGGACGGTAGCACAGATACGCAGTATTTT.

The sample holds many counts of this clonotype. The V and J genes are TRBV28 and TRBJ2-3; TRBD2 matches 9 bases. The CDR3 runs to 16 residues. Unmatched junction bases numbered 11, after V lost 5 bases and J lost 5 bases. Looked up from germline, CDR1 is MDHEN and CDR2 is SYDVKM. In DNA, the CDR3 is TGTGCCAGCAGTATTCCTTTAGCGGGGGCTATAGATACGCAGTATTTT. Protein sequence: CASSIPLAGAIDTQYF. Filled out from reference TRBV28 and TRBJ2-3, the complete variable domain reads DVKVTQSSRYLVKRTGEKVFLECVQDMDHENMFWYRQDPGLGLRLIYFSYDVKMKEKGDIPEGYSVSREKKERFSLILESASTNQTSMYLCASSIPLAGAIDTQYFGPGTRLTVL.

The table lists this clonotype with many counts. This chain uses TRBV27 with TRBJ2-2; 8 bases are shared with TRBD2. V lost 4 bases to trimming and J lost 6 bases; unmatched junction nucleotides: 13. The CDR3 is 17 residues long. The germline V gene encodes CDR1 MNHEY and CDR2 SMNVEV (reference sequence). Here the CDR3 reads CASSSRGGGVTAGELFF. The CDR3 nucleotides read TGTGCCAGCAGTTCCCGGGGGGGGGGCGTCACGGCCGGGGAGCTGTTTTTT.

This clonotype was detected many times. This rearrangement joins TRBV3-1 to TRBJ2-3; D is unclear. Germline lookup yields CDR1 LGHDT and CDR2 YNNKEL (reference sequence). Trimming cost V 4 bases and J 2 bases, with 10 bases left between them. The CDR3 loop spans 14 amino acids. DNA for the CDR3: TGTGCCAGCAGCCCTGACGGATACACAGATACGCAGTATTTT. Translation gives CASSPDGYTDTQYF.

The chain joins TRBV7-9 to TRBJ1-1; D is undetermined. Trimming removed 2 bases at V and 8 bases at J, with 9 bases between. The CDR3 covers 12 residues. Germline V CDR1 and CDR2: SEHNR, FQNEAQ (reference sequence). The CDR3, as DNA: TGTGCCAGCAGCTTACTCCCCGGGGAAGCTTTCTTT. Protein: CASSLLPGEAFF.

This clonotype was picked up one time. The V gene is TRBV6-2 or TRBV6-3, the J gene TRBJ2-2; D possibly corresponds to TRBD1 (5 bases). Trimming pared 8 bases from V and 1 base from J, leaving 11 bases between. The CDR3 extends over 14 amino acids. Germline V CDR1 and CDR2: MNHEY, SVGEGT. CDR3 sequence: CASEQGGNTGELFF. In DNA, the CDR3 is TGTGCCAGCGAGCAGGGTGGGAACACCGGGGAGCTGTTTTTT.

This clonotype came up many times. The CDR3 loop reads CASTRHGNNQPQHF. The CDR3 DNA sequence: TGTGCCAGCACACGACACGGAAACAATCAGCCCCAGCATTTT. This chain joins TRBV6-2 or TRBV6-3 and TRBJ1-5; D call uncertain. CDR1 is MNHEY and CDR2 is SVGEGT in the germline V gene. Trimming took 7 bases from V and 3 from J, leaving 13 bases between them. The CDR3 has 14 amino acids.

As regards this clonotype: The junction departs from the called germline gene at one end, perhaps through a read error. The chain couples TRBV11-2 to TRBJ2-1, with 10 bases that match TRBD2. The CDR3 runs to 19 residues. Germline V gene data show CDR1 as SGHAT and CDR2 as FQNNGV. The CDR3 bases are TGCGCCAGCAGCCAACCGCTAGCGGGGGACTCCAGCTCCTACAATGAGCAGTCCTTC. This gives the protein CASSQPLAGDSSSYNEQSF.

Only a few counts were recorded for this clonotype. This chain connects TRBV18 to TRBJ2-5; D remains ambiguous. The CDR3 is 14 amino acids. The germline V gene has CDR1 KGHSH and CDR2 LQKENI. V was pared by 1 base and J by 5 bases, with 11 bases between. CDR3 nucleotide sequence: TGTGCCAGCTCACCACTAAGTAGCAAGGAGACCCAGTACTTC. Translated: CASSPLSSKETQYF.

This sequence joins TRBV9 and TRBJ1-1; D uncertain. The germline V gene encodes CDR1 SGDLS and CDR2 YYNGEE. The CDR3 is made up of 15 amino acids. Trimming took off 2 bases at V and 4 bases at J, with 15 bases between the two ends. DNA for the CDR3: TGTGCCAGCAGCGTTATCGGAGCCCAAATCACTGAAGCTTTCTTT. It is translated as CASSVIGAQITEAFF. Drawing the rest from reference TRBV9 and TRBJ1-1, the complete variable domain is DSGVTQTPKHLITATGQRVTLRCSPRSGDLSVYWYQQSLDQGLQFLIQYYNGEERAKGNILERFSAQQFPDLHSELNLSSLELGDSALYFCASSVIGAQITEAFFGQGTRLTVV.